What follows are 8 T cell receptor beta chains derived from one specimen sequenced in a study of shared clonotypes between healthy human individuals. Only in-frame clones appear in the TCRdb table, and some are missing; sequencing was by immunoSEQ multiplex PCR. The profile shows roughly 2.4 million clones, 90% to 96% of them singletons. The sample was naive CD4+ T cells sorted from blood. As for subset: CD45RA+ positively selected. These receptors came from a man between 18 and 29 years old in good health.

V gene TRBV5-4 combines with J gene TRBJ2-3; D is undetermined. The V gene lost 0 bases and the J gene lost 3 bases, with 11 bases spanning the gap. Germline V lookup: CDR1 SGHNT, CDR2 YYREEE (reference sequence). The CDR3 runs to 15 residues. CDR3 in DNA: TGTGCCAGCAGCTTGGATCAGAGTGGGACAGATACGCAGTATTTT. This translates into CASSLDQSGTDTQYF.

This chain joins TRBV2 and TRBJ2-4, with D perhaps TRBD2 (5 bases). With 4 bases removed from V and 0 bases from J, the gap between germline ends came to 16 bases. Germline values: CDR1 SNHLY, CDR2 FYNNEI. This CDR3 contains 17 residues. As DNA, the CDR3 is TGTGCCAGCAGTGCGCTCGGGGTTATTCTAGCCAAAAACATTCAGTACTTC. Translated: CASSALGVILAKNIQYF.

Concerning this clone itself: The sample carries other DNA sequences with the same CDR3. V and J are TRBV5-1 and TRBJ2-5; TRBD2 matches 12 bases. This CDR3 comprises 15 residues. Germline V gene lookup returns CDR1 SGHRS and CDR2 YFSETQ. Trimming took 0 bases from V and 5 from J; bases not matched to a gene: 2. The CDR3 is CASSLGLAGVETQYF. In DNA form, the CDR3 reads TGCGCCAGCAGCTTGGGACTAGCGGGGGTGGAGACCCAGTACTTC.

In regard to this clone: Other nucleotide sequences in the sample specify the same CDR3. V usage is TRBV18 and J usage is TRBJ1-4; TRBD1 matches at 10 bases. This CDR3 is 15 amino acids long. Trimming cost V 3 bases and J 8 bases; bases outside gene matches: 6. Per the germline V gene, CDR1 is KGHSH and CDR2 is LQKENI. CDR3 amino acids: CASSPPGTGVEKLFF. The CDR3 coding sequence is TGTGCCAGCTCACCCCCCGGGACAGGGGTCGAAAAACTGTTTTTT.

This rearrangement joins TRBV2 to TRBJ2-5, with 12 bases matching TRBD2. The V gene's germline CDR1 is SNHLY and CDR2 FYNNEI. J gave up 2 bases and V 0 bases, and 4 bases lay outside the gene matches. This CDR3 spans 17 amino acids. The chain's CDR3 is CASSEAYGLAGQETQYF. The CDR3, as DNA: TGTGCCAGCAGTGAAGCGTATGGACTAGCGGGGCAAGAGACCCAGTACTTC.

In its sample, this clone was seen a few times. The junction differs from germline at one of its ends, possibly a read error. The chain uses TRBV7-7 and TRBJ1-1, with D uncertain. CDR3 length equals 13 residues. Germline V CDR1 and CDR2: SSHAT, FNYEAQ (reference sequence). The chain's CDR3 is CASSSNMYTEAFF. In nucleotides, the CDR3 is TGTGCTAGCAGCTCTAATATGTACACTGAAGCTTTCTTT.

V and J are TRBV2 and TRBJ2-1; D is ambiguous. The CDR3 totals 13 residues. The germline gives CDR1 SNHLY, CDR2 FYNNEI. Trimming removed 6 bases from V and 2 bases from J, with 8 bases in between. In DNA form, the CDR3 reads TGTGCCAGCAGGACGAGTGCCTACAATGAGCAGTTCTTC. Translated: CASRTSAYNEQFF.

V is TRBV5-5 and J is TRBJ2-5, with 9 bases matching TRBD2. This CDR3 spans 16 amino acids. Germline V gene sequence: CDR1 SGHKS, CDR2 YYEKEE (reference sequence). Losses at the gene ends were 3 bases for V and 5 bases for J; bases not matched to a gene: 11. The CDR3 spells CASSSLSGGLPETQYF. CDR3 in DNA: TGTGCCAGCAGCTCACTAAGCGGGGGGCTGCCCGAGACCCAGTACTTC.